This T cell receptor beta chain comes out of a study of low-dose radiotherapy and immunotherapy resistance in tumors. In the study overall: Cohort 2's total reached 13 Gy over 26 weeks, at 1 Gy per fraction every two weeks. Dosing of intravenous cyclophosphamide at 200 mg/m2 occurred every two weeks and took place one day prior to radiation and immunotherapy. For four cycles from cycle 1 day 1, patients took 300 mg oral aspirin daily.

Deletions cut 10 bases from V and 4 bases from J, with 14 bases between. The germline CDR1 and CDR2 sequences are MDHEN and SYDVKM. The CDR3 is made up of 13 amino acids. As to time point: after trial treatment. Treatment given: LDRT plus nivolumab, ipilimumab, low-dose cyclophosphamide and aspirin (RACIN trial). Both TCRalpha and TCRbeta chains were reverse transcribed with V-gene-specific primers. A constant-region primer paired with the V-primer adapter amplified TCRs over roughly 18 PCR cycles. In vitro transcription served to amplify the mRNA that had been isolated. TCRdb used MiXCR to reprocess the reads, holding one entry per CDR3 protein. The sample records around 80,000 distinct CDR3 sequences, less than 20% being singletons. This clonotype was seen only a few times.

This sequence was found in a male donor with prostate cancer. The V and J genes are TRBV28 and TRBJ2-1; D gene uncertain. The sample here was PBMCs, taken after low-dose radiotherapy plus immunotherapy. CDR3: CATKRSLYNEQFF. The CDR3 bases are TGTGCCACCAAAAGGAGCCTTTACAATGAGCAGTTCTTC.